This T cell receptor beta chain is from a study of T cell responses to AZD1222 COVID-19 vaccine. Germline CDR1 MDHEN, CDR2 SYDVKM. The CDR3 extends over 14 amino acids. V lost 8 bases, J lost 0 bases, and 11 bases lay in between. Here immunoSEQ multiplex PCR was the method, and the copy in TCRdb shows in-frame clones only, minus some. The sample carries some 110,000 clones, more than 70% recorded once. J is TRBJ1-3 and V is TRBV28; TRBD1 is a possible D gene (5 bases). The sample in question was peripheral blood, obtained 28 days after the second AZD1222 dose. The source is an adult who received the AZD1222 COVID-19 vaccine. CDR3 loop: CASSPQVSGNTIYF. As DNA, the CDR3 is TGTGCCAGCTCCCCACAGGTCTCTGGAAACACCATATATTTT.